This TCR beta chain originates from a study of blood T cell repertoires in COVID-19. The ends were cut back, 3 bases at V and 2 bases at J, with 10 bases in the middle. CDR1 and CDR2 (germline): MDHEN, SYDVKM. The CDR3 spans 14 residues. Per the original methods: Estimated nucleated cell counts came from reference gene primer amplification. Clones were read by immunoSEQ multiplex PCR, and TCRdb kept only the in-frame ones, dropping some. The V and J calls and clone size are taken from that table; D and trimming were inferred from the DNA. The sample has around 120,000 clones, 69% seen once. Comment on this clone: This same CDR3 is encoded by further DNA sequences in the sample.

The receptor was isolated from a man at least 80 years old with acute or convalescent COVID-19. Sequencing was performed on peripheral blood. The genes are TRBV28 and TRBJ1-2; D is uncertain. CDR3 in amino acids: CASSFSGGNYGYTF. The DNA for the CDR3 is TGTGCCAGCAGTTTCTCCGGCGGAAACTATGGCTACACCTTC.